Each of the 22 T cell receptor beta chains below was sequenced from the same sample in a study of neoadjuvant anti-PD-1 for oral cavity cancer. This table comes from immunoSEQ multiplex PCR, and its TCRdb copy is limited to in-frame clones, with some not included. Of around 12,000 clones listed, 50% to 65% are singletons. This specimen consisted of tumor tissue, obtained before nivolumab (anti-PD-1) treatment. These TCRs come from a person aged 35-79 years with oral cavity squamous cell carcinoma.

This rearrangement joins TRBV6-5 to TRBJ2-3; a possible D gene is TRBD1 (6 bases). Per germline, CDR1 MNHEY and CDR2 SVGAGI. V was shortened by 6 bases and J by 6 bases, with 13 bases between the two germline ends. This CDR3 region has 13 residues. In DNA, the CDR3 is TGTGCCAGCAGGCAGCAGGGGTCCGATACGCAGTATTTT. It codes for CASRQQGSDTQYF.

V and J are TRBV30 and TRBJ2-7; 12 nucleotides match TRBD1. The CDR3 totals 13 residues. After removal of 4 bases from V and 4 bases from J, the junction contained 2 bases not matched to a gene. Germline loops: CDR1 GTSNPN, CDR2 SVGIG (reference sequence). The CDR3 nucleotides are TGTGCCTGGAAGGGACAGGGGGCGTACGAGCAGTACTTC. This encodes CAWKGQGAYEQYF.

In nucleotides, the CDR3 is TGTGCCAGCAGTGAGGTATTTCTCGGGACACACGGCTACACCTTC. It yields the protein CASSEVFLGTHGYTF. The chain has TRBV6-4 and TRBJ1-2, with D possibly TRBD1 on 6 matching bases. The CDR3 has 15 residues. The germline V gene encodes CDR1 MRHNA and CDR2 SNTAGT. V was pared by 3 bases and J by 8 bases, with 19 bases between.

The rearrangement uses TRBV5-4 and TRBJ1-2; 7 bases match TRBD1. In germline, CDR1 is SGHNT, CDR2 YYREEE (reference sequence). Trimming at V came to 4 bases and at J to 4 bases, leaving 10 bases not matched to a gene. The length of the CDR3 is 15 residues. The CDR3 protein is CASSRAGTAIYGYTF. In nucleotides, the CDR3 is TGTGCCAGCAGCCGCGCCGGGACAGCGATCTATGGCTACACCTTC.

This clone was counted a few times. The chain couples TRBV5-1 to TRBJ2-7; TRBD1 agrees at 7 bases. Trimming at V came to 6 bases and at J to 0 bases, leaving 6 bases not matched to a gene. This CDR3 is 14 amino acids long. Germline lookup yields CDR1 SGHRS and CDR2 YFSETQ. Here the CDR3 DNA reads TGCGCCAGCACCGGACAGGAGAGCTCCTACGAGCAGTACTTC. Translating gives CASTGQESSYEQYF.

CDR3 amino acids: CASSEQTTGNTIYF. The DNA for the CDR3 is TGTGCCAGCAGCGAACAGACCACAGGGAACACCATATATTTT. The chain joins TRBV9 to TRBJ1-3; D is possibly TRBD1 (6 bases). Trimming took 3 bases from V and 7 from J, leaving 14 bases between them. The CDR3 extends over 14 amino acids. The germline V gene has CDR1 SGDLS and CDR2 YYNGEE.

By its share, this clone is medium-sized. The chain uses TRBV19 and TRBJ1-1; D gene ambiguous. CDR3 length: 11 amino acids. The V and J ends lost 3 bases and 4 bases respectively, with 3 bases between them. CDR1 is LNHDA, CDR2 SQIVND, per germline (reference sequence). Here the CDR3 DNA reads TGTGCCAGTAGTATCCCCACTGAAGCTTTCTTT. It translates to CASSIPTEAFF. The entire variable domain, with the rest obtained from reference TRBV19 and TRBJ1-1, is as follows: DGGITQSPKYLFRKEGQNVTLSCEQNLNHDAMYWYRQDPGQGLRLIYYSQIVNDFQKGDIAEGYSVSREKKESFPLTVTSAQKNPTAFYLCASSIPTEAFFGQGTRLTVV.

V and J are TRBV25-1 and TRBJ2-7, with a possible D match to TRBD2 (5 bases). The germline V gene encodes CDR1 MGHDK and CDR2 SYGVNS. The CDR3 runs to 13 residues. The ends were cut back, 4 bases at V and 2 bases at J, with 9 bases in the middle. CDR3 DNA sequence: TGTGCCAGCAGTGGAGCGGTTACCTACGAGCAGTACTTC. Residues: CASSGAVTYEQYF.

CDR3: CASSVGGLAAYNEQFF. CDR3 in DNA: TGTGCCAGCAGCGTAGGTGGACTAGCGGCGTACAATGAGCAGTTCTTC. The chain joins TRBV9 to TRBJ2-1, with TRBD2 matching 10 bases. Germline-derived CDR1 and CDR2 are SGDLS and YYNGEE. The trim removed 0 bases at V and 4 bases at J, leaving 4 bases unmatched. There are 16 residues in the CDR3. The whole variable domain, filled in from reference TRBV9 and TRBJ2-1, reads DSGVTQTPKHLITATGQRVTLRCSPRSGDLSVYWYQQSLDQGLQFLIQYYNGEERAKGNILERFSAQQFPDLHSELNLSSLELGDSALYFCASSVGGLAAYNEQFFGPGTRLTVL.

The CDR3: CASSYSGTGDYGYTF. In nucleotides, the CDR3 is TGTGCCAGCAGTTACTCAGGGACAGGCGACTATGGCTACACCTTC. The rearrangement links TRBV6-5 to TRBJ1-2; 8 nucleotides line up with TRBD1. V gave up 0 bases and J gave up 3 bases; unmatched junction bases: 3. This CDR3 has 15 amino acids. Germline loops: CDR1 MNHEY, CDR2 SVGAGI.

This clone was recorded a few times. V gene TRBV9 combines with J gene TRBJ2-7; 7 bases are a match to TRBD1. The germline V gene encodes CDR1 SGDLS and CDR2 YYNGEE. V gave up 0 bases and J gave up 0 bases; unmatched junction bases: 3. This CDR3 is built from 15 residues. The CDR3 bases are TGTGCCAGCAGCGTAGGAGGGGACAGCTCCTACGAGCAGTACTTC. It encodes CASSVGGDSSYEQYF. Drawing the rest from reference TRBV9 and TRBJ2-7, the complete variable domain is DSGVTQTPKHLITATGQRVTLRCSPRSGDLSVYWYQQSLDQGLQFLIQYYNGEERAKGNILERFSAQQFPDLHSELNLSSLELGDSALYFCASSVGGDSSYEQYFGPGTRLTVT.

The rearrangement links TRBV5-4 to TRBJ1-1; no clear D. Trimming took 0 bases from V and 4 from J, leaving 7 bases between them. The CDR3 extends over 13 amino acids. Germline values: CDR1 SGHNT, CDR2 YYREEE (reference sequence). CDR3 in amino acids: CASSLDSGTEAFF. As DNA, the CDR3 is TGTGCCAGCAGCTTGGATAGCGGCACTGAAGCTTTCTTT.

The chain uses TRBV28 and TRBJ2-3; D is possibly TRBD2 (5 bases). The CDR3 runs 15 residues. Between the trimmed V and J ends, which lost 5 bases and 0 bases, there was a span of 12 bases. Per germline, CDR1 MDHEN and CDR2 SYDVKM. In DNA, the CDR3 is TGTGCCAGCAGTACTAGGACTGGGAGCACAGATACGCAGTATTTT. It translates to CASSTRTGSTDTQYF.

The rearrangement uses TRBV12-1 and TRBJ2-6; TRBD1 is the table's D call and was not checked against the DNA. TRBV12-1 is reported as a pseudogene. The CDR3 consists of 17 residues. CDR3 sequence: CASSYGTGPSGANVLTF. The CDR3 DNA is TGTGCCAGCAGCTACGGGACAGGGCCTTCTGGGGCCAACGTCCTGACTTTC.

CDR3 region: CASSGISGRYTGELFF. CDR3 DNA: TGTGCCAGCAGCGGGATTAGCGGGAGGTACACCGGGGAGCTGTTTTTT. The V and J genes are TRBV5-4 and TRBJ2-2; 10 nucleotides agree with TRBD2. V trimming: 4 bases; J trimming: 3 bases; junction bases outside the gene matches: 6. CDR1 and CDR2 (germline): SGHNT, YYREEE (reference sequence). The CDR3 runs 16 residues. The full variable domain, rest sourced from reference TRBV5-4 and TRBJ2-2, is ETGVTQSPTHLIKTRGQQVTLRCSSQSGHNTVSWYQQALGQGPQFIFQYYREEENGRGNFPPRFSGLQFPNYSSELNVNALELDDSALYLCASSGISGRYTGELFFGEGSRLTVL.

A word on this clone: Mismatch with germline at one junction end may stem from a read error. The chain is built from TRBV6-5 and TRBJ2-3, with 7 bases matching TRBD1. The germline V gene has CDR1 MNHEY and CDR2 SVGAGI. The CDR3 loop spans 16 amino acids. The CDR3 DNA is TGTGCCAGCAGCTACTACCGGGACAGCCCCACAGATACGCAGTATTTT. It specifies CASSYYRDSPTDTQYF.

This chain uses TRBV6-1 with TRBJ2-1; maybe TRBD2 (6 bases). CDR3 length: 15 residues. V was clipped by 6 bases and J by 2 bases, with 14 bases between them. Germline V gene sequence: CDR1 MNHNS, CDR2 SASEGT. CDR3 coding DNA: TGTGCCAGCAGAGTAGCTAGCGAGCCCTACAATGAGCAGTTCTTC. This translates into CASRVASEPYNEQFF.

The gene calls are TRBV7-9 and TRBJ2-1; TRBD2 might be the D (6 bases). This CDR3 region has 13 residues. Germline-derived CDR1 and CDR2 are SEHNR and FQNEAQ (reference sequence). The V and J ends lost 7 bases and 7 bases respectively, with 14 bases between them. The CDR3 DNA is TGTGCCAGCAAAAACGCGGGGCCTAATGAGCAGTTCTTC. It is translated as CASKNAGPNEQFF.

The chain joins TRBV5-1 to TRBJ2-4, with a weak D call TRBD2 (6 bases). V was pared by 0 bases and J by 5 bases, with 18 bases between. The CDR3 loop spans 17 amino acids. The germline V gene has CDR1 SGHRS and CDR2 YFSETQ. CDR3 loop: CASSLAYTGEGQNIQYF. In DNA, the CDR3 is TGCGCCAGCAGCTTGGCCTACACGGGAGAAGGGCAAAACATTCAGTACTTC.

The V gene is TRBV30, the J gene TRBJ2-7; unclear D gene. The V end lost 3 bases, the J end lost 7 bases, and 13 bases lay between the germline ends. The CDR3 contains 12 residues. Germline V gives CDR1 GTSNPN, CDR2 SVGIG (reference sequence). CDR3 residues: CAWRGSAREQYF. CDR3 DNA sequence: TGTGCCTGGAGAGGTTCGGCGCGGGAGCAGTACTTC.

CDR3 nucleotide sequence: TGTGCCACCCTTAGGGAGGGGAACACCGGGGAGCTGTTTTTT. It translates to CATLREGNTGELFF. The V call is TRBV6-6, the J call TRBJ2-2; 7 nucleotides line up with TRBD2. The length of the CDR3 is 14 residues. The ends lost 10 bases at V and 1 base at J; junction bases unmatched: 6. Germline V lookup: CDR1 MNHNY, CDR2 SVGAGI (reference sequence).

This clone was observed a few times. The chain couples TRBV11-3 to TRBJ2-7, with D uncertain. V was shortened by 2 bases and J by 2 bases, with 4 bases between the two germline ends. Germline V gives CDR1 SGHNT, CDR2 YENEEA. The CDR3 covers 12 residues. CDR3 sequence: CASSLRPYEQYF. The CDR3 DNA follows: TGTGCCAGCAGCTTACGTCCCTACGAGCAGTACTTC.